The following is a TCR beta chain sequence with its context. The sample comes from a study of cytomegalovirus exposure and HLA in healthy donors. As for the study in general: Genetic ancestry analysis placed more than 80% of the 400 or so donors that were genotyped in the Caucasian-associated cluster.

A multiplex PCR was run with 60 Vbeta primers and 13 Jbeta primers. Assay used: immunoSEQ multiplex PCR; TCRdb lists only in-frame clones, some missing. This sample's clone table lists about 70,000 clones. Germline V gene lookup returns CDR1 MDHEN and CDR2 SYDVKM. V shed 6 bases, J shed 1 base, and the junction held 3 bases outside the gene matches. The CDR3 covers 14 residues. The rearrangement joins TRBV28 to TRBJ2-3; 8 nucleotides agree with TRBD2. This sequence originates from a woman aged 25 to 39 in good health and CMV-seronegative. The sample comprised PBMCs. CDR3 residues: CASRDSGGTDTQYF. The CDR3 DNA reads TGTGCCAGCAGAGATAGCGGGGGCACAGATACGCAGTATTTT.